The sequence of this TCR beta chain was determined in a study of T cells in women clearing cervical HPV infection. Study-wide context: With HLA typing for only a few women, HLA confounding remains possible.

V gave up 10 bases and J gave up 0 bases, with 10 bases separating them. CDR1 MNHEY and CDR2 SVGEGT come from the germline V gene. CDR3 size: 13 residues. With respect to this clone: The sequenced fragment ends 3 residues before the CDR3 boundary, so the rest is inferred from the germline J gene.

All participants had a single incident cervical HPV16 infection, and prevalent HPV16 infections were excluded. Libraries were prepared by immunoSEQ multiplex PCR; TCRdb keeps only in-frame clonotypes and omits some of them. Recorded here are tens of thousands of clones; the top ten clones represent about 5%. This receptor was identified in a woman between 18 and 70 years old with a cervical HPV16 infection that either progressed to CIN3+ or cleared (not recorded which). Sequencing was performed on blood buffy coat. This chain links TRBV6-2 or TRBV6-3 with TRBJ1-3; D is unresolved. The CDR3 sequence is CATKQSSGNTIYF. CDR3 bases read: TGTGCCACCAAACAGAGCTCTGGAAACACC.